One T cell receptor beta chain is described in this entry. Its antigen is still unknown. The CDR3 consists of 13 residues. Germline lookup yields CDR1 SGHTA and CDR2 FQGTGA. Trimming removed 2 bases at V and 7 bases at J, with 11 bases between. Data came from immunoSEQ multiplex PCR; TCRdb stores just in-frame clones and leaves some out. The sample yields about 23,000 clones, about three quarters seen once. Patients with autoimmune history or systemic immunosuppression were excluded. This specimen belongs to a study of OX40 agonist ivuxolimab in advanced cancers. Overall study context: An agonistic anti-OX40 (CD134) antibody, ivuxolimab, was used to treat the patients.

Findings and limits, study-wide: Clonal expansion was among the lowest in partial responders at 0.1-3.0 mg/kg, especially CD8+.

The chain is built from TRBV7-3 and TRBJ1-2, with D perhaps matching TRBD1 (6 bases). This receptor was identified in an adult with an advanced solid tumor such as melanoma, head and neck, liver or kidney cancer. Sequenced material: CD4+ or CD8+ T cells sorted from blood, taken in a trial of the OX40 agonist ivuxolimab. The CDR3 nucleotides are TGTGCCAGCAGCTTAGGAGGGGGTCGTGGCTACACCTTC. This translates into CASSLGGGRGYTF. Supplemented by reference TRBV7-3 and TRBJ1-2, the full variable domain reads GAGVSQTPSNKVTEKGKYVELRCDPISGHTALYWYRQSLGQGPEFLIYFQGTGAADDSGLPNDRFFAVRPEGSVSTLKIQRTERGDSAVYLCASSLGGGRGYTFGSGTRLTVV.